This T cell receptor (beta chain) derives from a study of T cell responses to AZD1222 COVID-19 vaccine (dated by TCRdb to 2020 to 2023). About the investigation overall: AZD1222 recipients whose second dose came at about 4 weeks and those whose second dose came at about 12 weeks were combined into one group, since spike-specific TCR depth and breadth did not differ between the two schedules. A total of about 250 trial participants underwent TCR sequencing, of whom roughly 210 had received two doses of AZD1222 and about 25 had received two doses of the MenACWY control vaccine. Trial participants were enrolled by age into 18-55, 56-69 and 70-plus year subgroups, with roughly 150, 30 and 60 TCR-sequenced participants respectively. The paper's findings and limits, for the study overall: Participants were mostly white British, with more females than males. The authors suggested clonal diversity may have been underestimated. In the small 56-69-year group, the increase in depth fell short of significance, most likely because of low power. CD4 TCRs associated with the vaccine covered the entire spike protein, and the dominant responses were in regions 160-218 and 743-854. A significant rise in spike-specific TCR breadth and depth was observed after two AZD1222 doses relative to day 0 and relative to MenACWY recipients. Nearly half of unique spike-specific TCRs reportedly recognized epitopes outside regions mutated in the B.1.351 and B.1.1.7 variants. Conclusions about previously exposed vaccinees were limited because only a handful of AZD1222 recipients were SARS-CoV-2 seropositive at baseline. Because no day 14 peak-response samples were available, the repertoires could be characterized only after the peak T cell response.

On this clone itself: No antigen is known for it. No base-level quality is on record; no much larger clone is a single base apart.

The time point label for this specimen denotes: baseline before first vaccination. Samples from vaccinated people were obtained from the UK trials COV001 and COV002, which included a single-blind randomized controlled phase 2/3 trial of AZD1222 (ChAdOx1 nCoV-19) in healthy adults. Trial participant PBMC samples were collected at day 0 and day 28 after the second dose for TCRbeta chain sequencing. For CDR1 and CDR2, the germline V gene lists SGDLS and YYNGEE. The CDR3 covers 16 residues, taking in both the cysteine and the phenylalanine. The retained sequence is limited to the CDR3, 48 bases, with the frame set at the first base. The V and J ends are trimmed by 4 bases and 2 bases, leaving 16 bases between them. The CDR3 regions of human TCRbeta chains were subjected to immunosequencing. The paper's data handling went like this. Repertoire TCRs were checked for matches against a reference library of SARS-CoV-2-specific TCRs that had been generated using the MIRA antigen-specificity platform. Breadth was defined as the fraction of unique TCRs that were SARS-CoV-2-associated, and depth was defined as the fraction of total T cells that were SARS-CoV-2-associated. Each spike-specific TCR was assigned to its reactive spike region and to a CD4 or CD8 class using the MIRA data. Log10-transformed breadth and depth values were compared by one-way ANOVA with Sidak's multiple comparisons tests. TCRdb stores this immuneACCESS table with in-frame sequences only. Part of the clones is absent; in the studies checked, under half of the shortfall reflects unresolved V genes, and no reason is known for the rest. That table is the source of V, J and clone size, and D and trimming were worked out from the DNA. Within this sample are approximately 140,000 clones, with about 89% of them counted one time only. Jointly, the top ten make up 2.9% of the sample.

The source is an adult in good health. This sample comprised peripheral blood, obtained on day 0 of AZD1222 vaccination. This sequence uses TRBV9 and TRBJ2-1; the D segment might be TRBD1 or TRBD2, since each matches 5 bases. Here the CDR3 is given as CASSPRGPGAYNEQFF. The bases are TGTGCCAGCAGCCCCCGGGGACCGGGCGCCTACAATGAGCAGTTCTTC.